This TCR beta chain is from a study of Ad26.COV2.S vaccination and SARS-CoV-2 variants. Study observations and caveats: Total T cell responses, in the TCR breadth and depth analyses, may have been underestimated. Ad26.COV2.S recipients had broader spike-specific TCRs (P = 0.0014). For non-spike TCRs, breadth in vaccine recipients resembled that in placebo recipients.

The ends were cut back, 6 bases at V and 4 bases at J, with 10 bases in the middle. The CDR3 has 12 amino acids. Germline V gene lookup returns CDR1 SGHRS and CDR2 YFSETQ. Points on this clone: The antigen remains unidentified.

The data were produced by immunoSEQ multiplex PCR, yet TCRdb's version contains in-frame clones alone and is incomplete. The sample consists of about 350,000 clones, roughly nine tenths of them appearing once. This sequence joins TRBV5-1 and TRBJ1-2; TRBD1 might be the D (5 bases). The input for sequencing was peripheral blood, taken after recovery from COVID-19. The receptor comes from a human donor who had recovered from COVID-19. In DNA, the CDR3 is TGCGCCAGCACGGCAGGGTTCTATGGCTACACCTTC. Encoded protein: CASTAGFYGYTF. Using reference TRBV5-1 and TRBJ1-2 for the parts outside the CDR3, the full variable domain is KAGVTQTPRYLIKTRGQQVTLSCSPISGHRSVSWYQQTPGQGLQFLFEYFSETQRNKGNFPGRFSGRQFSNSRSEMNVSTLELGDSALYLCASTAGFYGYTFGSGTRLTVV.